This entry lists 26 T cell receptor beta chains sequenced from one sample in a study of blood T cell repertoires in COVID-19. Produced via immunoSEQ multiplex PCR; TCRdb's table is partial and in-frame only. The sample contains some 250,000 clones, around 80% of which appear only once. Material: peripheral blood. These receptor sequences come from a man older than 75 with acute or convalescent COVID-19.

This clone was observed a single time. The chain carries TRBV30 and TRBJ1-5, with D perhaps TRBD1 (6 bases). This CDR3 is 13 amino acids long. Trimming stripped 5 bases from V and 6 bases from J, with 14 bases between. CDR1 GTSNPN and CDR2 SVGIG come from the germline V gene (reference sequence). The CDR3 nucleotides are TGTGCCTGGGCCGAGGGAGGGGGTCAGCCCCAGCATTTT. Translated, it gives CAWAEGGGQPQHF.

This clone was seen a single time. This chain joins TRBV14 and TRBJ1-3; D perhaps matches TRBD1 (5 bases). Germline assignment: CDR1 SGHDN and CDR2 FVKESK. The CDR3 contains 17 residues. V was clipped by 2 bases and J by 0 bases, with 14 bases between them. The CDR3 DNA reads TGTGCCAGCAGCCAATTAGGACACCTAAGCTCTGGAAACACCATATATTTT. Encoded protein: CASSQLGHLSSGNTIYF. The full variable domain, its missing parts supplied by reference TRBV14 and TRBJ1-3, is EAGVTQFPSHSVIEKGQTVTLRCDPISGHDNLYWYRRVMGKEIKFLLHFVKESKQDESGMPNNRFLAERTGGTYSTLKVQPAELEDSGVYFCASSQLGHLSSGNTIYFGEGSWLTVV.

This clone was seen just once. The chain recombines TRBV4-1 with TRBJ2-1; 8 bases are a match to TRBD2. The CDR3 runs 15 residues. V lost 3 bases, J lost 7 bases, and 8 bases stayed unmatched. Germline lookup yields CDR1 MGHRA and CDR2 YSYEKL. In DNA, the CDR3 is TGCGCCAGCAGCCATCGGGAGGGCGTGGGGAATGAGCAGTTCTTC. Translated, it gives CASSHREGVGNEQFF.

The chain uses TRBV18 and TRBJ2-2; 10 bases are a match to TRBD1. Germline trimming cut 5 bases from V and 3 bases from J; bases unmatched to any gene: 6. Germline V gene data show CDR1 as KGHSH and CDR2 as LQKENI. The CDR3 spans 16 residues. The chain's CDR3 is CASSEGQGLDTGELFF. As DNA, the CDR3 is TGTGCCAGCTCAGAGGGACAGGGGCTTGACACCGGGGAGCTGTTTTTT.

CDR3 amino acids: CASSLDRGYEQYF. The CDR3 DNA reads as TGCGCCAGCAGCTTGGACAGGGGTTACGAGCAGTACTTC. The chain uses TRBV5-1 and TRBJ2-7, with 7 bases lining up with TRBD1. V gave up 0 bases and J gave up 4 bases; unmatched junction bases: 1. CDR3 size: 13 residues. Germline CDR1 reads SGHRS; CDR2 reads YFSETQ. The full variable domain, completed using reference TRBV5-1 and TRBJ2-7, is KAGVTQTPRYLIKTRGQQVTLSCSPISGHRSVSWYQQTPGQGLQFLFEYFSETQRNKGNFPGRFSGRQFSNSRSEMNVSTLELGDSALYLCASSLDRGYEQYFGPGTRLTVT.

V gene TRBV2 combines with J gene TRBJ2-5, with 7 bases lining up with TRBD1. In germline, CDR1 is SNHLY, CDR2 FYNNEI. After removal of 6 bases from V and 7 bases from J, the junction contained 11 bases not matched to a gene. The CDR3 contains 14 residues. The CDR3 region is CASRDRQGIRTQYF. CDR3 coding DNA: TGTGCCAGCAGGGACAGACAGGGTATTCGGACCCAGTACTTC.

The CDR3, as DNA: TGCGCCAGCAGCTTGGAACACAGCGGGAGATACGAGCAGTACTTC. The encoded protein is CASSLEHSGRYEQYF. V gene TRBV5-1 combines with J gene TRBJ2-7; 8 nucleotides match TRBD2. Germline V gives CDR1 SGHRS, CDR2 YFSETQ. V was pared by 0 bases and J by 4 bases, with 6 bases of the junction left unmatched. CDR3 size: 15 residues.

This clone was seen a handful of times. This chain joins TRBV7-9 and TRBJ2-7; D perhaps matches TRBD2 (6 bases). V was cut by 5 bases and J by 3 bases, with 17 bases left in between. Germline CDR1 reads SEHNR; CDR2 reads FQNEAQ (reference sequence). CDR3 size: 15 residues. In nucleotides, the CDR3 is TGTGCCAGCAGCGCATCCGGACGGGAGTTCTACGAGCAGTACTTC. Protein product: CASSASGREFYEQYF.

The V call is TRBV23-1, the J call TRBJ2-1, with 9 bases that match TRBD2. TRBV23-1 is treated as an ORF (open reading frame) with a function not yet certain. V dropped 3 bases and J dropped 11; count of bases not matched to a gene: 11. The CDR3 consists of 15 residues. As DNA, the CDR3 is TGCGCCAGCAGTCACGTGAGCGGGGGGCCCCTCCAGCAGTTCTTC. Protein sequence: CASSHVSGGPLQQFF.

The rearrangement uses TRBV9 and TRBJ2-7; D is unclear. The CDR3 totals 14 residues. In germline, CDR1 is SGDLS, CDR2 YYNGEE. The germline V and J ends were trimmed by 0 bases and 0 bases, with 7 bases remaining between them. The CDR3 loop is CASSVAWSSYEQYF. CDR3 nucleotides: TGTGCCAGCAGCGTAGCGTGGAGCTCCTACGAGCAGTACTTC.

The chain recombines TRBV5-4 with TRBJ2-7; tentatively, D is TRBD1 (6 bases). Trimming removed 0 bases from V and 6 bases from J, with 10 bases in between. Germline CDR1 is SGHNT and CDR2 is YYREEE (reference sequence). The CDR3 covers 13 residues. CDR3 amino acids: CASSLDGRGEQYF. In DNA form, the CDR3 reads TGTGCCAGCAGCTTGGACGGCAGGGGCGAGCAGTACTTC.

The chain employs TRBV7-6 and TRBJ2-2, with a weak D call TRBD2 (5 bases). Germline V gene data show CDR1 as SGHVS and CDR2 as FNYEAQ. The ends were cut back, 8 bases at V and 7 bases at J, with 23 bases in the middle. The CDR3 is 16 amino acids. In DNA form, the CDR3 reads TGTGCCAGCCAAGAGACTACCCCTCCCGTTGGCGGGGAGCTGTTTTTT. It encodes CASQETTPPVGGELFF. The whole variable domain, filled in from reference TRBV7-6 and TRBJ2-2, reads GAGVSQSPRYKVTKRGQDVALRCDPISGHVSLYWYRQALGQGPEFLTYFNYEAQQDKSGLPNDRFSAERPEGSISTLTIQRTEQRDSAMYRCASQETTPPVGGELFFGEGSRLTVL.

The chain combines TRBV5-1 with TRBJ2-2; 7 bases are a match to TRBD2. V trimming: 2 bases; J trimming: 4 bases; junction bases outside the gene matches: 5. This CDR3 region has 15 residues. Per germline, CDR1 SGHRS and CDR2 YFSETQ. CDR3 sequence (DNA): TGCGCCAGCAGCTTAACAGGCGGGGGCACCGGGGAGCTGTTTTTT. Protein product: CASSLTGGGTGELFF.

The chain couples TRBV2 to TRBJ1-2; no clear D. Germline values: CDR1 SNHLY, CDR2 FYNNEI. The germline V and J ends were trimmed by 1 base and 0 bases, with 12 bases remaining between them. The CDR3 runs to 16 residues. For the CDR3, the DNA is TGTGCCAGCAGTGAAGTAGGTGACGGGACTAACTATGGCTACACCTTC. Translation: CASSEVGDGTNYGYTF.

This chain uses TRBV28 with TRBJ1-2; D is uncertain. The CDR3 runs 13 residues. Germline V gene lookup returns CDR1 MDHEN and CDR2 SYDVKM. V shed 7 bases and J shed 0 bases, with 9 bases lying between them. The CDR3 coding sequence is TGTGCCAGCACCTTATTAGCTAACTATGGCTACACCTTC. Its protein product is CASTLLANYGYTF.

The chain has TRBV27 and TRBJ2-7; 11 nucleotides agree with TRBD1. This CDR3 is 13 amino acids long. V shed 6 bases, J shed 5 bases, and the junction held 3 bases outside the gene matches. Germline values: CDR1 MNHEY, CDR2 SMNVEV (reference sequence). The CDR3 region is CASSWTGGHEQYF. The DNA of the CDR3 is TGTGCCAGCAGCTGGACAGGGGGCCACGAGCAGTACTTC.

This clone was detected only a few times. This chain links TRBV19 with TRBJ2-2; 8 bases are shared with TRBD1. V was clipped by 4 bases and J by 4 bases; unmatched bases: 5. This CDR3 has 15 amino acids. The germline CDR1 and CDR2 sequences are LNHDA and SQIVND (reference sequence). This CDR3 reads CASSTRTGFTGELFF. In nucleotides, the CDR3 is TGTGCCAGTAGTACCCGGACAGGGTTCACCGGGGAGCTGTTTTTT. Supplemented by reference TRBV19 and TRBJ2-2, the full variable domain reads DGGITQSPKYLFRKEGQNVTLSCEQNLNHDAMYWYRQDPGQGLRLIYYSQIVNDFQKGDIAEGYSVSREKKESFPLTVTSAQKNPTAFYLCASSTRTGFTGELFFGEGSRLTVL.

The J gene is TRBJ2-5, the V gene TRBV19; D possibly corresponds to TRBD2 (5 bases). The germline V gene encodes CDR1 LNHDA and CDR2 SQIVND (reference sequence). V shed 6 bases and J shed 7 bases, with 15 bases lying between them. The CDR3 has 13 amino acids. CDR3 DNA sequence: TGTGCCAGTAGGACTACGGAGGCGGGGACCCAGTACTTC. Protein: CASRTTEAGTQYF.

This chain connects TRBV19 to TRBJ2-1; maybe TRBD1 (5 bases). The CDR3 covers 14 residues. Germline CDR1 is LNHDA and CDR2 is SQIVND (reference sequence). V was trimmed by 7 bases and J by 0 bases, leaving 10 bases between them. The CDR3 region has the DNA TGTGCCAGTAAGGACGACAGCTCCTACAATGAGCAGTTCTTC. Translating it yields CASKDDSSYNEQFF.

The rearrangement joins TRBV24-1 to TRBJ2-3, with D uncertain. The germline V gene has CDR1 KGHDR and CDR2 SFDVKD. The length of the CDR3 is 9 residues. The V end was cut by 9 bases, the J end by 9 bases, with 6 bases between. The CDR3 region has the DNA TGTGCCACCCTCGGGACGCAGTATTTT. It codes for CATLGTQYF.

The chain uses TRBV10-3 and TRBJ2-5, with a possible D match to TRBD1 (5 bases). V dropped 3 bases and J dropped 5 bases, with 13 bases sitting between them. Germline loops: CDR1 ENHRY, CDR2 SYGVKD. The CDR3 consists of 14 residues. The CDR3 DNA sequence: TGTGCCATCAGTGATCTGGCAGGGCTTGAGACCCAGTACTTC. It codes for CAISDLAGLETQYF.

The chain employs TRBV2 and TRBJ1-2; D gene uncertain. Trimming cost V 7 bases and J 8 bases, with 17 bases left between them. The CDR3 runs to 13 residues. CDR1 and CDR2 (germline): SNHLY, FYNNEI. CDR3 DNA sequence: TGTGCCAGCACCCTGACACCCTTCGAGGGCTACACCTTC. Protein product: CASTLTPFEGYTF.

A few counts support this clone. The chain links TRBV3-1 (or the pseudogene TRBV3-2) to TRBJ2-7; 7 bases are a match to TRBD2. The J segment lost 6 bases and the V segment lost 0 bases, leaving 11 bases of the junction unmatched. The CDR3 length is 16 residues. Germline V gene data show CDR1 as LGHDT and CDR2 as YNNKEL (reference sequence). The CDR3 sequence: CASSQDEVGGPSEQYF. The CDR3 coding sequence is TGTGCCAGCAGCCAAGATGAGGTGGGAGGGCCGTCCGAGCAGTACTTC.

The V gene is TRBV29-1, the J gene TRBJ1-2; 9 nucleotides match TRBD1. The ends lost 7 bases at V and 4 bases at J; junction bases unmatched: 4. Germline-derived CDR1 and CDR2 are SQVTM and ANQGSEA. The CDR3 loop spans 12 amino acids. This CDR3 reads CSGDRVGYGYTF. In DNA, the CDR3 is TGCAGCGGGGACAGGGTTGGCTATGGCTACACCTTC.

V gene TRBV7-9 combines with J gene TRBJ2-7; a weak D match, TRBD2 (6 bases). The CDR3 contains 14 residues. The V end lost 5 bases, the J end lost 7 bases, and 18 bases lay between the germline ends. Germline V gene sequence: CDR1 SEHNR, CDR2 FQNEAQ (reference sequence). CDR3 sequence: CASSLNRDSVEQYF. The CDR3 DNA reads TGTGCCAGCAGCCTAAATCGGGACTCGGTGGAGCAGTACTTC.

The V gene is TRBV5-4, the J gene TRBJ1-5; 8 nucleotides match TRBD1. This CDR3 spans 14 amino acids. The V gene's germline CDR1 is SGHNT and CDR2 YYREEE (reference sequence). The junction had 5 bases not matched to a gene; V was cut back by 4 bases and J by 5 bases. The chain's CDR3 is CASSPDRGDQPQHF. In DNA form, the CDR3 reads TGTGCCAGCAGCCCCGACAGGGGCGATCAGCCCCAGCATTTT.